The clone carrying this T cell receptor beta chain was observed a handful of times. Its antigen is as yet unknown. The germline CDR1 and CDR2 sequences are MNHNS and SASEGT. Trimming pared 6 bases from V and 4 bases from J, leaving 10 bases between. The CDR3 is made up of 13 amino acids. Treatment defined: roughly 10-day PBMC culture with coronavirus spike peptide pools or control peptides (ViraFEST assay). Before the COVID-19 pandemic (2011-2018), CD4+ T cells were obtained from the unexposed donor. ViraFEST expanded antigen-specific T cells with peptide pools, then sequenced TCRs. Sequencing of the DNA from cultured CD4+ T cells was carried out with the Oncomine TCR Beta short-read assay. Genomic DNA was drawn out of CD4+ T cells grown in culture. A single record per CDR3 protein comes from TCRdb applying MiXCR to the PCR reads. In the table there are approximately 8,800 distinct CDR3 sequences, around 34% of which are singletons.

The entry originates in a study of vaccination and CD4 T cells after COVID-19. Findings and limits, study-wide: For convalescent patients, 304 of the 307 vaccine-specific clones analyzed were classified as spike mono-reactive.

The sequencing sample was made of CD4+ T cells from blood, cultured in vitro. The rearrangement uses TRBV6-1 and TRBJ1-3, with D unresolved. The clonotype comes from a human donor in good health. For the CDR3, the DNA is TGTGCCAGCAGCGCAGCGGGCGGAAACACCATATATTTT. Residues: CASSAAGGNTIYF.